Described below is a single T cell receptor beta chain sequence and its context. This entry is derived from a study of blood T cell repertoires in COVID-19. The table came from immunoSEQ multiplex PCR; TCRdb's copy has only in-frame clones and leaves some out. The sample holds a few hundred thousand clones, roughly 90% seen once. The CDR3 runs to 16 residues. V was cut by 2 bases and J by 3 bases, with 16 bases left in between. Per germline, CDR1 MNHEY and CDR2 SVGEGT. The receptor was derived from a woman in her thirties with COVID-19, enrolled during active disease. The gene calls are TRBV6-2 or TRBV6-3 and TRBJ1-2, with D tentatively TRBD1 (5 bases). The sample taken for sequencing was peripheral blood. This CDR3 is CASSYRAGERDYGYTF. The CDR3 DNA is TGTGCCAGCAGTTACCGTGCGGGGGAGCGGGACTATGGCTACACCTTC.